The 10 T cell receptor beta chains below were found in one sample sequenced in a study of blood T cells in healthy people across ages. Using a J-beta primer mix together with a sample-barcoded 5' primer, a second PCR was run for about 6 to 12 cycles. TCRdb reanalysed the 5' RACE reads using MiXCR and keeps one entry per CDR3 protein. In the table there are approximately 830,000 distinct CDR3 sequences, about 62% of which are singletons. What was sequenced was blood. These receptors all come from a man aged 30 to 45 in good health.

The chain carries TRBV4-2 and TRBJ2-7; maybe TRBD1 (6 bases). V was clipped by 3 bases and J by 3 bases, with 12 bases between them. Germline V lookup: CDR1 LGHNA, CDR2 YNFKEQ. There are 14 residues in the CDR3. Here the CDR3 reads CASSQPRGSYEQYF. The CDR3 DNA sequence: TGTGCCAGCAGCCAGCCCAGGGGAAGCTACGAGCAGTACTTC.

The rearrangement joins TRBV6-1 to TRBJ2-5, with 9 nucleotides matching TRBD1. V trimming: 1 base; J trimming: 6 bases; junction bases outside the gene matches: 9. Germline V lookup: CDR1 MNHNS, CDR2 SASEGT. The CDR3 is 16 residues long. CDR3 DNA: TGTGCCAGCAGTGAAGTACCACAGGGGGCAAGAAAGACCCAGTACTTC. Its translation is CASSEVPQGARKTQYF.

The rearrangement links TRBV6-5 to TRBJ2-4; 9 nucleotides align to TRBD1. The assigned J gene may be wrong: the sequence end matches TRBJ2-7 better. CDR3 length: 14 amino acids. CDR1 MNHEY and CDR2 SVGAGI come from the germline V gene. CDR3 residues: CASMPGQGEYEQYF. The CDR3 DNA follows: TGTGCCAGCATGCCGGGACAGGGCGAATACGAGCAGTACTTC.

This clonotype has just one count. This sequence joins TRBV10-3 and TRBJ2-7, with 12 bases that match TRBD2. This CDR3 contains 14 residues. Looked up from germline, CDR1 is ENHRY and CDR2 is SYGVKD. J gave up 3 bases and V 6 bases, and 3 bases lay outside the gene matches. As DNA, the CDR3 is TGTGCCATCAGGACGACTAGCGGGAGCTACGAGCAGTACTTC. Residues: CAIRTTSGSYEQYF.

V is TRBV29-1 and J is TRBJ2-7; no definite D call. Trimming took off 1 base at V and 2 bases at J, with 6 bases between the two ends. The germline V gene has CDR1 SQVTM and CDR2 ANQGSEA. The CDR3 is 12 residues long. CDR3 coding DNA: TGCAGCGTTGAAGTCAGCACCTACGAGCAGTACTTC. Protein sequence: CSVEVSTYEQYF.

In this sample, this clonotype turned up a few times. The chain employs TRBV7-3 and TRBJ2-5; 7 bases align to TRBD1. J gave up 7 bases and V 5 bases, and 7 bases lay outside the gene matches. CDR1 and CDR2 from the germline V gene are SGHTA and FQGTGA. The CDR3 spans 13 residues. CDR3 DNA: TGTGCCAGCAGCACAGGGGTCCCAGGGACCCAGTACTTC. Its translation: CASSTGVPGTQYF.

The chain has TRBV5-1 and TRBJ1-1; a weak D match, TRBD1 (6 bases). CDR1 is SGHRS, CDR2 YFSETQ, per germline. The CDR3 consists of 14 residues. The germline V and J ends were trimmed by 2 bases and 4 bases, with 12 bases remaining between them. CDR3 nucleotides: TGCGCCAGCAGCTTAGGGGGTCCTACCACTGAAGCTTTCTTT. This codes for CASSLGGPTTEAFF.

The CDR3 sequence is CASSVAVRNTGNTIYF. CDR3 DNA: TGTGCCAGCAGCGTAGCTGTAAGGAATACTGGAAACACCATATATTTT. The chain links TRBV9 to TRBJ1-3; no clear D gene. The CDR3 loop spans 16 amino acids. From germline, CDR1 is SGDLS and CDR2 YYNGEE. The germline V and J ends were trimmed by 0 bases and 2 bases, with 12 bases remaining between them.

The J gene is TRBJ2-5, the V gene TRBV14; D call uncertain. Trimming pared 1 base from V and 1 base from J, leaving 10 bases between. The CDR3 extends over 15 amino acids. Germline CDR1 reads SGHDN; CDR2 reads FVKESK. In DNA form, the CDR3 reads TGTGCCAGCAGCCAAGGGCAGTGGCCCCAAGAGACCCAGTACTTC. Translation gives CASSQGQWPQETQYF.

V usage is TRBV3-1 and J usage is TRBJ2-7; D gene ambiguous. Trimming shortened V by 3 bases and J by 0 bases, and 18 bases separated the two germline ends. Per germline, CDR1 LGHDT and CDR2 YNNKEL (reference sequence). This CDR3 comprises 17 residues. CDR3 sequence: CASSHIGLGGISYEQYF. The CDR3 region has the DNA TGTGCCAGCAGCCATATAGGGCTGGGCGGTATCTCCTACGAGCAGTACTTC.